These T cell receptor beta chains were read from a single sample in a study of CD8+ T cells in alopecia areata. The assay was immunoSEQ multiplex PCR, and TCRdb's table has in-frame clones only and misses some. The data contain about 200,000 clones, 50% to 70% of them singletons. This material consisted of CD4+ T cells sorted from blood, taken at roughly week 49, from a patient treated with tofacitinib. These receptors all stem from a human donor with alopecia areata. Each CDR3 is given with its conserved first and last residue. D genes are given only for firm matches. Expanded clones are given a class, and other clones once, few, many or no size at all.

j_gene,abundance,d_gene,v_gene,CDR3aa,CDR3nt
TRBJ2-6,-,-,TRBV5-1,CASTSQVSGANVLTF,TGCGCCAGCACTTCCCAAGTCTCTGGGGCCAACGTCCTGACTTTC
TRBJ2-2,once,-,TRBV4-1,CASTRGGSRTGELFF,TGCGCCAGCACCAGGGGGGGAAGTCGCACCGGGGAGCTGTTTTTT
TRBJ2-7,-,TRBD2,TRBV7-8,CASSPLTSGTYEQYF,TGTGCCAGCAGCCCTTTGACTAGCGGCACCTACGAGCAGTACTTC
TRBJ1-1,-,-,TRBV7-2,CASSLWGSSEAFF,TGTGCCAGCAGCTTATGGGGCAGCTCTGAAGCTTTCTTT
TRBJ2-3,-,-,TRBV29-1,CSVEGRGDTQYF,TGCAGCGTTGAGGGCCGGGGGGATACGCAGTATTTT
TRBJ1-2,-,TRBD1,TRBV30,CAWTTLTGGQGYTF,TGTGCCTGGACCACCCTGACAGGGGGCCAGGGCTACACCTTC
TRBJ2-2,few,TRBD1,TRBV25-1,CASGRVPGQGDTGELFF,TGTGCCAGCGGAAGGGTACCGGGACAGGGGGACACCGGGGAGCTGTTTTTT
TRBJ2-1,-,-,TRBV7-2,CASSRSKQGSYNEQFF,TGTGCCAGCAGCCGCAGCAAGCAAGGCTCCTACAATGAGCAGTTCTTC
TRBJ2-5,-,-,TRBV7-2,CASSLARGETQYF,TGTGCCAGCAGCTTAGCGCGTGGGGAGACCCAGTACTTC
TRBJ1-1,-,-,TRBV29-1,CSVSQGVNTEAFF,TGCAGCGTCTCCCAGGGAGTGAACACTGAAGCTTTCTTT
TRBJ1-2,once,-,TRBV29-1,CSVGQPYGYTF,TGCAGCGTTGGGCAGCCCTATGGCTACACCTTC
TRBJ2-1,few,TRBD2,TRBV29-1,CSVERGATYNEQFF,TGCAGCGTCGAGCGGGGGGCGACATACAATGAGCAGTTCTTC
TRBJ2-3,few,TRBD2,TRBV7-3,CASSGGGTDTQYF,TGTGCCAGTAGCGGGGGCGGCACAGATACGCAGTATTTT
TRBJ1-2,-,-,TRBV29-1,CSVEAGNNYGYTF,TGCAGCGTTGAGGCTGGGAATAACTATGGCTACACCTTC
TRBJ2-5,-,-,TRBV5-1,CASSHGSQETQYF,TGCGCCAGCAGCCACGGGAGCCAAGAGACCCAGTACTTC
TRBJ1-5,once,-,TRBV2,CASRASRGAQHF,TGTGCCAGCAGGGCCTCTAGGGGAGCCCAGCATTTT
TRBJ1-1,-,-,TRBV29-1,CSVAPTGGYSNTEAFF,TGCAGCGTTGCACCTACGGGGGGCTACTCGAACACTGAAGCTTTCTTT
TRBJ2-3,-,-,TRBV30,CAWSVRGGDTDTQYF,TGTGCCTGGAGTGTTAGGGGGGGAGACACAGATACGCAGTATTTT
TRBJ1-2,few,-,TRBV5-1,CASRTEPNYGYTF,TGCGCCAGCCGGACGGAGCCTAACTATGGCTACACCTTC
TRBJ1-1,many,-,TRBV12-5,CASGSLSTEAFF,TGTGCTAGTGGTTCCCTAAGTACTGAAGCTTTCTTT
TRBJ1-2,-,TRBD1,TRBV5-1,CASSLEGQFYGYTF,TGCGCCAGCAGCTTGGAGGGACAGTTTTATGGCTACACCTTC
TRBJ2-7,-,-,TRBV10-1,CASSAGSSYEQYF,TGCGCCAGCAGTGCGGGCAGCAGCTACGAGCAGTACTTC
TRBJ2-1,-,TRBD1,TRBV19,CASRDRYNEQFF,TGTGCCAGCCGGGACAGATACAATGAGCAGTTCTTC
TRBJ1-6,-,-,TRBV9,CASSVAVDSPLHF,TGTGCCAGCAGCGTAGCTGTTGATTCACCCCTCCACTTT
TRBJ2-7,-,TRBD1,TRBV25-1,CATTSTGTSNYEQYF,TGTGCCACGACCTCGACAGGGACATCGAATTACGAGCAGTACTTC
TRBJ1-4,once,-,TRBV30,CAWSPHTGEKLFF,TGTGCCTGGAGTCCTCACACAGGTGAAAAACTGTTTTTT
TRBJ2-1,few,-,TRBV29-1,CSVLKGGSSYNEQFF,TGCAGCGTACTAAAGGGGGGAAGCTCCTACAATGAGCAGTTCTTC
TRBJ1-1,-,TRBD1,TRBV11-3,CASSSGQGAEAFF,TGTGCCAGCAGCTCCGGACAGGGCGCTGAAGCTTTCTTT
TRBJ1-5,-,TRBD1,TRBV5-1,CASSLEGAGQPQHF,TGCGCCAGCAGCTTGGAGGGGGCCGGGCAGCCCCAGCATTTT
TRBJ2-2,-,TRBD1,TRBV5-1,CASSLRPGGNTGELFF,TGCGCCAGCAGCTTGCGTCCAGGGGGGAACACCGGGGAGCTGTTTTTT
TRBJ2-2,-,-,TRBV7-2,CASSFPTADTGELFF,TGTGCCAGCAGCTTTCCGACAGCCGACACCGGGGAGCTGTTTTTT
TRBJ2-2,once,-,TRBV5-1,CASVKSSTGELFF,TGCGCCAGCGTGAAATCGAGCACCGGGGAGCTGTTTTTT
TRBJ1-4,-,TRBD1,TRBV4-3,CASSHQGAANEKLFF,TGCGCCAGCAGCCACCAGGGGGCGGCTAATGAAAAACTGTTTTTT
TRBJ2-3,-,-,TRBV29-1,CSATTDITGFAQYF,TGCAGCGCAACGACGGACATCACCGGGTTCGCGCAGTATTTT
TRBJ1-6,-,TRBD1,TRBV28,CASSLGGQGNSPLHF,TGTGCCAGCAGTTTGGGAGGACAGGGGAATTCACCCCTCCACTTT
TRBJ1-1,-,-,TRBV10-3,CAISGVTGNTEAFF,TGTGCCATCAGTGGCGTGACTGGCAACACTGAAGCTTTCTTT
TRBJ1-2,-,TRBD1,TRBV7-6,CASSSQQGANAGYTF,TGTGCCAGCAGCTCCCAACAGGGGGCGAATGCAGGCTACACCTTC
TRBJ2-7,few,TRBD2,TRBV10-3,CAIRPSGGPARLYEQYF,TGTGCCATCAGGCCTAGCGGGGGTCCAGCTCGACTCTACGAGCAGTACTTC
TRBJ1-1,once,TRBD1,TRBV11-2,CASSSGQVDTEAFF,TGTGCCAGCAGCTCAGGACAGGTCGACACTGAAGCTTTCTTT
TRBJ1-5,-,-,TRBV7-9,CASSQQGSNQPQHF,TGTGCCAGCAGCCAACAGGGTAGCAATCAGCCCCAGCATTTT
TRBJ1-2,few,-,TRBV28,CASSLQGTANYGYTF,TGTGCCAGCAGTTTACAGGGGACGGCGAACTATGGCTACACCTTC
TRBJ2-1,few,TRBD2,TRBV27,CASSGLAHYNEQFF,TGTGCCAGCAGTGGACTAGCCCACTACAATGAGCAGTTCTTC
TRBJ2-3,-,-,TRBV28,CASFKLGPTDTQYF,TGTGCCAGTTTCAAGCTCGGGCCCACAGATACGCAGTATTTT
TRBJ1-2,-,-,TRBV27,CASSTMTAVGGYTF,TGTGCCAGCAGTACCATGACAGCGGTGGGTGGCTACACCTTC
TRBJ2-5,-,-,TRBV30,CAWSVQLGSQETQYF,TGTGCCTGGAGTGTACAACTAGGGTCGCAAGAGACCCAGTACTTC
TRBJ1-6,few,-,TRBV15,CATSRDPPDRGAALHF,TGTGCCACCAGCAGAGACCCGCCCGACCGAGGAGCGGCCCTCCACTTT